This T cell receptor (beta chain) was obtained from a study of monozygotic twins with inflammatory bowel disease. Details on this clonotype: Its antigen is not identified.

UMIs incorporating a 6-nucleotide sample barcode were appended by means of template switching. TCRalpha and TCRbeta cDNA underwent two nested PCRs of roughly 16 and 10 cycles. TCRdb reprocessed the 5' RACE reads, keeping one entry per CDR3 protein, no DNA. Its table records approximately 400,000 distinct CDR3 sequences. Points from the study as a whole: The study found lower TCRbeta diversity (inverse Simpson) in IBD patients than in healthy co-twins. Researchers reported no repertoire similarity difference between concordant and discordant twins, possibly from limited power.

CDR1 is DFQATT and CDR2 is SNEGSKA in the germline V gene (reference sequence). The CDR3 has 16 residues. Sequencing was done on a sample of blood. The chain has TRBV20-1 and TRBJ2-3; TCRdb's D gene call, TRBD2, goes unchecked for lack of DNA. The receptor was derived from a human donor with ulcerative colitis or Crohn's disease, or a healthy co-twin of an affected twin (not recorded which). CDR3 amino acids: CSDTQAGLAYTDTQYF.